These T cell receptor beta chains were read from a single sample in a study of T cells in tumors after PD-1 blockade. Assay: immunoSEQ multiplex PCR; the TCRdb copy retains only in-frame clones and omits some. The sample holds about 47,000 clones, around 80% seen once. The sample here was PBMCs, taken before anti-PD-1 therapy. The receptors were gathered from a human donor with advanced basal cell or squamous cell carcinoma (not recorded which). CDR3s include the opening cysteine and the closing phenylalanine or tryptophan. A D gene is named only where the DNA matches it firmly. The size entry is marked missing in some rows and otherwise reads once, few, many or a size class.

V	D	J	size	CDR3	DNA
TRBV2	.	TRBJ2-5	.	CASTFRTDQETQYF	TGTGCCAGCACTTTTAGAACAGATCAAGAGACCCAGTACTTC
TRBV28	TRBD1	TRBJ2-7	.	CASSYRGFNEQYF	TGTGCCAGCAGTTACAGGGGCTTCAACGAGCAGTACTTC
TRBV19	.	TRBJ2-2	.	CASSKRTGNTGELFF	TGTGCCAGTAGTAAGCGGACGGGGAACACCGGGGAGCTGTTTTTT
TRBV6-5	TRBD1	TRBJ2-2	.	CASNSGTVNTGELFF	TGTGCCAGCAATTCCGGGACAGTGAACACCGGGGAGCTGTTTTTT
TRBV3-1/TRBV3-2	TRBD1	TRBJ2-1	.	CASSQGATGAYNEQFF	TGTGCCAGCAGCCAAGGCGCGACAGGGGCCTACAATGAGCAGTTCTTC
TRBV6-5	.	TRBJ1-2	.	CASSLGTAGGYTF	TGTGCCAGCAGTCTGGGGACGGCTGGAGGCTACACCTTC
TRBV7-9	.	TRBJ1-6	few	CASSPGEGGSPLHF	TGTGCCAGCAGCCCGGGGGAGGGGGGATCACCCCTCCACTTT
TRBV19	.	TRBJ2-2	.	CASSIRQGWGEAGELFF	TGTGCCAGTAGTATACGTCAGGGGTGGGGTGAGGCCGGGGAGCTGTTTTTT
TRBV5-1	TRBD2	TRBJ2-7	.	CASSLAPSGGNYEQYF	TGCGCCAGCAGCTTGGCCCCTAGCGGGGGCAACTACGAGCAGTACTTC
TRBV6-5	.	TRBJ1-5	.	CASSYSYAGQPQHF	TGTGCCAGCAGTTATTCCTACGCGGGTCAGCCCCAGCATTTT
TRBV19	.	TRBJ2-2	few	CASRPGEITGELFF	TGTGCCAGCCGACCGGGGGAGATAACCGGGGAGCTGTTTTTT
TRBV9	.	TRBJ1-1	.	CASSVGPSRSTEAFF	TGTGCCAGCAGCGTAGGGCCGTCGAGGAGCACTGAAGCTTTCTTT
TRBV28	.	TRBJ1-6	.	CASSLSDRLYSPLHF	TGTGCCAGCAGTTTATCCGACAGATTGTACTCACCCCTCCACTTT
TRBV2	.	TRBJ1-5	.	CASSTGNNQPQHF	TGTGCCAGCAGCACCGGGAACAATCAGCCCCAGCATTTT
TRBV4-1	TRBD2	TRBJ2-1	few	CASSHFRSGTSGRKVYNEQFF	TGCGCCAGCAGCCATTTCAGATCCGGGACTAGCGGGAGGAAGGTTTACAATGAGCAGTTCTTC
TRBV18	TRBD2	TRBJ2-3	.	CASSPSGGSLTDTQYF	TGTGCCAGCTCACCTAGCGGGGGAAGTCTCACAGATACGCAGTATTTT
TRBV14	.	TRBJ2-7	.	CASSHRGSYEQYF	TGTGCCAGCAGCCATCGAGGGAGCTACGAGCAGTACTTC
TRBV6-5	.	TRBJ2-3	.	CASSRQFPYTDTQYF	TGTGCCAGCAGCCGACAGTTTCCATACACAGATACGCAGTATTTT
TRBV5-1	.	TRBJ1-1	.	CASSLMRGMNTEAFF	TGCGCCAGCAGCTTGATGCGGGGCATGAACACTGAAGCTTTCTTT
TRBV2	.	TRBJ2-2	.	CASSEIGLEAGELFF	TGTGCCAGCAGTGAAATCGGCCTAGAGGCGGGGGAGCTGTTTTTT
TRBV5-4	TRBD1	TRBJ2-5	few	CASRDGTAEETQYF	TGTGCCAGCAGAGACGGGACAGCCGAAGAGACCCAGTACTTC
TRBV5-1	.	TRBJ2-1	.	CASSLAEAKRGNEQFF	TGCGCCAGCAGCTTGGCCGAGGCAAAAAGGGGCAATGAGCAGTTCTTC
TRBV1	.	TRBJ2-1	.	CTSRTGNNEQFF	TGCACCAGCAGGACAGGGAACAATGAGCAGTTCTTC
TRBV5-6	.	TRBJ1-1	.	CASMQPGLDTEAFF	TGTGCCAGCATGCAGCCAGGGCTCGACACTGAAGCTTTCTTT
TRBV28	TRBD2	TRBJ2-7	many	CASSLVGRLGLAGEDYEQYF	TGTGCCAGCAGTTTGGTTGGCCGATTGGGACTAGCGGGAGAGGACTACGAGCAGTACTTC
TRBV3-1/TRBV3-2	.	TRBJ2-1	.	CASRLAANEQFF	TGTGCCAGCAGACTAGCCGCCAATGAGCAGTTCTTC
TRBV5-1	.	TRBJ2-3	.	CASSPATDTQYF	TGCGCCAGCAGCCCGGCCACAGATACGCAGTATTTT
TRBV10-3	TRBD2	TRBJ2-1	.	CAISAGTSVNEQFF	TGTGCCATCAGTGCCGGGACTAGTGTAAATGAGCAGTTCTTC
TRBV10-2	TRBD2	TRBJ2-7	.	CASSSPGLAGSYEQYF	TGCGCCAGCAGTTCTCCGGGACTAGCGGGGTCCTACGAGCAGTACTTC
TRBV6-2/TRBV6-3	.	TRBJ2-7	.	CASSVGYEQYF	TGTGCCAGCAGCGTAGGATACGAGCAGTACTTC
TRBV20-1	.	TRBJ1-2	.	CSASGGPPNYGYTF	TGCAGTGCTAGTGGGGGGCCTCCTAACTATGGCTACACCTTC